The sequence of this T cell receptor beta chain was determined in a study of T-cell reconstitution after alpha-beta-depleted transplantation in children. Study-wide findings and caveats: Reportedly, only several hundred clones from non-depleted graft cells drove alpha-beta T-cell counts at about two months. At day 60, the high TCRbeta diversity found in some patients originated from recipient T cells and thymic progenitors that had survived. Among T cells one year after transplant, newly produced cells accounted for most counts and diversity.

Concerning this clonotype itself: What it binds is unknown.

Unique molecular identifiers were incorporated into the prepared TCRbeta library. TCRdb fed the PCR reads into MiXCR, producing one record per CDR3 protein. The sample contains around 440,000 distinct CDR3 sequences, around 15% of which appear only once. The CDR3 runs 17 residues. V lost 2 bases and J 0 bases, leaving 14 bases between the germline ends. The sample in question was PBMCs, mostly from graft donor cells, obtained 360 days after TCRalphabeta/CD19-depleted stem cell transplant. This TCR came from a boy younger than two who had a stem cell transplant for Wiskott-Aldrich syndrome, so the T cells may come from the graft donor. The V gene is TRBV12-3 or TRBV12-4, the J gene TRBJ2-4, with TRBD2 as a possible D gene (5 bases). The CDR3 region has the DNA TGTGCCAGCAGTTTATTGGGCGGGTCTTTAGCCAAAAACATTCAGTACTTC. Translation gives CASSLLGGSLAKNIQYF.